This T cell receptor (beta chain) comes out of a study of response to subunit inactivated influenza vaccine. With respect to this clonotype: Its antigen is undetermined.

CDR1 is SNHLY and CDR2 is FYNNEI in the germline V gene. V trimming: 6 bases; J trimming: 10 bases; junction bases outside the gene matches: 6. The CDR3 has 14 residues. Notes on the study in general: Researchers suggested that each seasonal influenza vaccination recruits few new T cells.

MiXCR, applied by TCRdb to the RT-PCR reads, yields one record per CDR3 protein. This table holds some 800,000 distinct CDR3 sequences, around 20% found once. The input for sequencing was PBMCs from blood, taken roughly 5 days after vaccination. The sequence was obtained from a middle-aged man who received an inactivated influenza vaccine. The V and J genes are TRBV2 and TRBJ2-1, with 13 nucleotides matching TRBD2. CDR3 coding DNA: TGTGCCAGCAGGGAGACTAGCGGGGGGAAGGAGCAGTTCTTC. It yields the protein CASRETSGGKEQFF.